The sample holds a few counts of the clone carrying this TCR beta chain. Its specificity is unknown. This specimen belongs to a study of CD8 T cells in ankylosing spondylitis. Study-level findings and limits: A motif of 7 to 9 highly homologous TCR beta variants was seen as apparently characteristic of ankylosing spondylitis blood.

The TCR beta libraries were generated through quantitative 5'-RACE incorporating molecular barcodes. TCRdb redid the calling of the 5' RACE reads with MiXCR, one entry per CDR3 protein. The sample includes 390,000 or so distinct CDR3 sequences, about 22% seen only once; the top ten take approximately 16%. The junction had 5 bases not matched to a gene; V was cut back by 3 bases and J by 7 bases. CDR1 is SGHDT and CDR2 is YYEEEE in the germline V gene. The CDR3 runs to 14 residues. This TCR came from a male donor with ankylosing spondylitis. Sequenced: blood, either unsorted or a sorted T cell fraction (not recorded which). The V and J genes are TRBV5-6 and TRBJ1-5; 9 bases fit TRBD1. CDR3 in amino acids: CASSSGQGFQPQHF. CDR3 DNA sequence: TGTGCCAGCAGCTCGGGACAGGGCTTCCAGCCCCAGCATTTT.